The subject of this entry is one T cell receptor (beta chain). The entry originates in a study of blood T cell repertoires in COVID-19. Seattle patients were enrolled while actively infected and followed longitudinally. Here immunoSEQ multiplex PCR was the method, and the copy in TCRdb shows in-frame clones only, minus some. There are hundreds of thousands of clones in the sample; about 86% occur only once, and less than 15% lies in the top ten. Specimen: peripheral blood. The clonotype comes from a woman between 65 and 79 years old with COVID-19, enrolled during active disease.

CDR3 DNA: TGTGCCAGCACACTAAACACAGATACGCAGTATTTT. Residues: CASTLNTDTQYF. V and J are TRBV5-6 and TRBJ2-3, with D uncertain. This CDR3 spans 12 amino acids. V shed 6 bases and J shed 2 bases, with 7 bases lying between them. Germline CDR1 reads SGHDT; CDR2 reads YYEEEE.